This TCR beta chain was captured by sequencing in a study of OX40 agonist ivuxolimab in advanced cancers. Study-level points and caveats: Clonal expansion among partial responders at 0.1-3.0 mg/kg ranked near the lowest.

Using immunoSEQ multiplex PCR, the repertoire was profiled, and TCRdb retains in-frame clones only, with some absent. The repertoire has approximately 7,000 clones, approximately 94% of them found once; the top ten carry more than 9.5%. J gave up 5 bases and V 5 bases, and 9 bases lay outside the gene matches. The CDR3 sequence is 15 residues long. CDR1 is SGHRS and CDR2 is YFSETQ in the germline V gene. A word on this clone: Antigen specificity is unknown.

This clonotype originated in an adult with an advanced solid tumor such as melanoma, head and neck, liver or kidney cancer. V usage is TRBV5-1 and J usage is TRBJ2-5; 10 bases fit TRBD1. The material sequenced was CD4+ or CD8+ T cells sorted from blood, taken in a trial of the OX40 agonist ivuxolimab. CDR3 nucleotides: TGCGCCAGCAGAAAAAGACAGGGGGCCGGGGAGACCCAGTACTTC. Its protein is CASRKRQGAGETQYF.